These 7 T cell receptor beta chains were all obtained from the same sample, sequenced in a study of T-cell reconstitution after alpha-beta-depleted transplantation in children. A TCRbeta library incorporating unique molecular identifiers was prepared. TCRdb reanalysed the PCR reads using MiXCR and keeps one entry per CDR3 protein. The sample carries under 250,000 distinct CDR3 sequences, roughly a sixth recorded once. This specimen consisted of PBMCs, mostly from graft donor cells, obtained 360 days after TCRalphabeta/CD19-depleted stem cell transplant. The source is a male patient between 2 and 9 years old who had a stem cell transplant for acute lymphoblastic leukemia, so the T cells may come from the graft donor.

This clonotype was seen a few times. The chain employs TRBV28 and TRBJ1-2; D unresolved. Looked up from germline, CDR1 is MDHEN and CDR2 is SYDVKM. V was cut by 7 bases and J by 0 bases, with 15 bases left in between. The CDR3 has 15 amino acids. DNA for the CDR3: TGTGCCAGCATAGAATCCTCGGCCGCTAACTATGGCTACACCTTC. Amino acid sequence: CASIESSAANYGYTF.

Only a few counts were recorded for this clonotype. The genes are TRBV9 and TRBJ2-6; D is possibly TRBD1 or TRBD2 (5 bases each). In germline, CDR1 is SGDLS, CDR2 YYNGEE. V was trimmed by 0 bases and J by 2 bases, leaving 9 bases between them. This CDR3 region has 16 residues. The CDR3 DNA reads as TGTGCCAGCAGCGTAGCTGGGGGTGCTGGGGCCAACGTCCTGACTTTC. Its translation is CASSVAGGAGANVLTF. The full variable domain, its missing parts supplied by reference TRBV9 and TRBJ2-6, is DSGVTQTPKHLITATGQRVTLRCSPRSGDLSVYWYQQSLDQGLQFLIQYYNGEERAKGNILERFSAQQFPDLHSELNLSSLELGDSALYFCASSVAGGAGANVLTFGAGSRLTVL.

This clonotype was seen many times. The V and J genes are TRBV7-6 and TRBJ2-2, with 11 positions matching TRBD1. Germline V gives CDR1 SGHVS, CDR2 FNYEAQ. The CDR3 is made up of 16 amino acids. The V segment lost 1 base and the J segment 6 bases; nucleotides outside the gene matches: 4. As DNA, the CDR3 is TGTGCCAGCAGCTTAGATGGGACAGGGGGATCCGGGGAGCTGTTTTTT. Translation gives CASSLDGTGGSGELFF.

This clonotype was seen more than once but under ten times. The V gene is TRBV6-2 or TRBV6-3, the J gene TRBJ2-2, with 11 bases aligning to TRBD2. V was pared by 6 bases and J by 4 bases, with 7 bases of the junction left unmatched. Germline-derived CDR1 and CDR2 are MNHEY and SVGEGT. The CDR3 consists of 16 residues. The CDR3 nucleotides are TGTGCCAGCAGCAGAGGGACTAGCGGCTCCACCGGGGAGCTGTTTTTT. Protein sequence: CASSRGTSGSTGELFF.

The rearrangement joins TRBV5-1 to TRBJ2-3; 7 bases map to TRBD2. In germline, CDR1 is SGHRS, CDR2 YFSETQ. This CDR3 comprises 18 residues. With 0 bases clipped from V and 0 bases from J, the junction kept 10 bases outside the gene matches. The CDR3 DNA sequence: TGCGCCAGCAGCTTGGCGCCCTTGGGGGGGGGGAGCACAGATACGCAGTATTTT. It specifies CASSLAPLGGGSTDTQYF.

This clonotype was seen a handful of times. V is TRBV7-9 and J is TRBJ2-2; 9 bases fit TRBD1. Germline lookup yields CDR1 SEHNR and CDR2 FQNEAQ (reference sequence). The CDR3 is 16 residues long. V dropped 4 bases and J dropped 2; count of bases not matched to a gene: 5. CDR3 amino acids: CASSSPGQGNTGELFF. CDR3 coding DNA: TGTGCCAGCAGCTCCCCGGGACAGGGAAACACCGGGGAGCTGTTTTTT.

This clonotype appeared once. The chain employs TRBV5-1 and TRBJ2-4; weak D call: TRBD2 (6 bases). Germline-derived CDR1 and CDR2 are SGHRS and YFSETQ. This CDR3 has 15 residues. Trimming pared 0 bases from V and 11 bases from J, leaving 18 bases between. The CDR3 sequence is CASSLDRPSATVQYF. CDR3 nucleotide sequence: TGCGCCAGCAGCTTGGACAGGCCTAGCGCTACTGTTCAGTACTTC. The complete variable domain, with remaining parts taken from reference TRBV5-1 and TRBJ2-4, reads KAGVTQTPRYLIKTRGQQVTLSCSPISGHRSVSWYQQTPGQGLQFLFEYFSETQRNKGNFPGRFSGRQFSNSRSEMNVSTLELGDSALYLCASSLDRPSATVQYFGAGTRLSVL.